The source of this T cell receptor beta chain is a study of cytomegalovirus exposure and HLA in healthy donors. Germline V lookup: CDR1 GTSNPN, CDR2 SVGIG (reference sequence). The CDR3 has 12 amino acids. V lost 2 bases, J lost 0 bases, and 5 bases lay in between. The PCR employed 60 Vbeta primers together with 13 Jbeta primers. Repertoires were generated with immunoSEQ multiplex PCR, while TCRdb's copy carries only in-frame clones and drops some. The sample comprises 80,000 to 100,000 clones, about 79% of which are singletons, and around 3% rests with the top ten. Sequenced input: PBMCs. This chain links TRBV30 with TRBJ2-7; D not certain. This receptor was taken from a male donor in good health and CMV-seropositive. CDR3 amino acids: CAWSFSSYEQYF. The CDR3 nucleotides are TGTGCCTGGAGTTTCTCCTCCTACGAGCAGTACTTC.